The present T cell receptor beta chain was sequenced within a study of cytomegalovirus exposure and HLA in healthy donors. The CDR3 is made up of 15 amino acids. The germline V and J ends were trimmed by 6 bases and 0 bases, with 14 bases remaining between them. Germline V gene data show CDR1 as WNHNN and CDR2 as SYGVQD (reference sequence). PCR used 60 Vbeta primers and 13 Jbeta primers. Assay used: immunoSEQ multiplex PCR; TCRdb lists only in-frame clones, some missing. The sample includes 150,000 or so clones, 75% to 85% of them seen just once. The V gene is TRBV10-1, the J gene TRBJ1-1; TRBD1 is a possible D gene (6 bases). This TCR was recovered from a man between 50 and 59 years old in good health and CMV-seropositive. Input material: PBMCs. The CDR3 region has the DNA TGCGCCAGCAGGCCTGACAGGAGACTGAACACTGAAGCTTTCTTT. It specifies CASRPDRRLNTEAFF.